This TCR beta chain comes out of a study of shared clonotypes between healthy human individuals. An even split of each subset's genomic DNA across several immunoSEQ plates was performed. Study processing details: In the immunoSEQ data, sequences were junction-only and lacked quality scores, so filtering differed. Method: immunoSEQ multiplex PCR; TCRdb's copy keeps in-frame clones and lacks some. V, J and clone size derive from that table, while D and trimming were established from the DNA sequence. The sample records more than 550,000 clones, just over 90% being singletons. Positive CCR7 selection of CD45RO-negative cells yielded the naive CD8 cells, and terminally differentiated effector memory CD45RA+ cells were excluded. Deletions cut 1 base from V and 4 bases from J, with 12 bases between. Germline V gives CDR1 SGHKS, CDR2 YYEKEE (reference sequence). The CDR3 totals 15 residues.

What was sequenced was naive CD8+ T cells sorted from blood. The chain links TRBV5-5 to TRBJ1-5, with unresolved D. The clonotype comes from a man aged 30 to 39 in good health. The CDR3 is CASSLWDRGNQPQHF. The CDR3 DNA is TGTGCCAGCAGCTTGTGGGATAGAGGAAATCAGCCCCAGCATTTT.